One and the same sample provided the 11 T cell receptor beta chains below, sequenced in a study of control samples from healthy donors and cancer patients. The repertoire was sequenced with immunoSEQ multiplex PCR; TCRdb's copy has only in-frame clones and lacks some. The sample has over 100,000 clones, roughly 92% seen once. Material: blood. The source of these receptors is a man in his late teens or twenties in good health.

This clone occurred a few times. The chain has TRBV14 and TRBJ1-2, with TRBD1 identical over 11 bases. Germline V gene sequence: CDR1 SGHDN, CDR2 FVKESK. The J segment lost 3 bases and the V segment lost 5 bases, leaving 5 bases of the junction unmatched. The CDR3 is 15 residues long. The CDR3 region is CASSVGQGGDYGYTF. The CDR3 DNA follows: TGTGCCAGCAGCGTGGGACAGGGGGGGGACTATGGCTACACCTTC.

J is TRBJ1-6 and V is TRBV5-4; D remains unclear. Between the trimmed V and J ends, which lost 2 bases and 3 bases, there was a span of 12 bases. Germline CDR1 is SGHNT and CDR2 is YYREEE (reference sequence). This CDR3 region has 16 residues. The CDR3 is CASSFRAPFYNSPLHF. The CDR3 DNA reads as TGTGCCAGCAGCTTTCGGGCACCCTTCTATAATTCACCCCTCCACTTT.

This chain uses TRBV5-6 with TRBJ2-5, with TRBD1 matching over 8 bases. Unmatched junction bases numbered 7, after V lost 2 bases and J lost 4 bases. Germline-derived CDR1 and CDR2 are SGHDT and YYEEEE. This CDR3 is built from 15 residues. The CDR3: CASSFGRQGRETQYF. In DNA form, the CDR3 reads TGTGCCAGCAGCTTCGGGAGACAGGGGAGAGAGACCCAGTACTTC.

As DNA, the CDR3 is TGCGCCAGCAGCCAACCCACCAGGGGGCGGAATGAAAAACTGTTTTTT. It codes for CASSQPTRGRNEKLFF. This sequence joins TRBV4-1 and TRBJ1-4; TRBD1 matches 8 bases. Germline CDR1 MGHRA, CDR2 YSYEKL. The CDR3 spans 16 residues. Trimming cost V 2 bases and J 5 bases; bases outside gene matches: 7.

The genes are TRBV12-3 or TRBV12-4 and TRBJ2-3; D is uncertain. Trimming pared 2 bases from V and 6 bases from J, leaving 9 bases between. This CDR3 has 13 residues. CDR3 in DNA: TGTGCCAGCAGTTTATCCGCGGAGGATACGCAGTATTTT. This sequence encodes CASSLSAEDTQYF.

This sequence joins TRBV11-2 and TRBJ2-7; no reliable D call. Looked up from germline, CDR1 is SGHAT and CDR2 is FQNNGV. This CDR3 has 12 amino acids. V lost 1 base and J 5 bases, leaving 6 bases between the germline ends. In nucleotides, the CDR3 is TGTGCCAGCAGCTTAGGGCCAGACGAGCAGTACTTC. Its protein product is CASSLGPDEQYF. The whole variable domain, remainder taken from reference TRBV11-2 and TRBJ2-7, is EAGVAQSPRYKIIEKRQSVAFWCNPISGHATLYWYQQILGQGPKLLIQFQNNGVVDDSQLPKDRFSAERLKGVDSTLKIQPAKLEDSAVYLCASSLGPDEQYFGPGTRLTVT.

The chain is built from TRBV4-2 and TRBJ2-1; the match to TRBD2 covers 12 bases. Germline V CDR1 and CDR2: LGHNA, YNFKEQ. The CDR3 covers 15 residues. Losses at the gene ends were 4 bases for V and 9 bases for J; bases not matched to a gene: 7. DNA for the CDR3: TGTGCCAGCAGCCCCCAGACACTAGCGGGGGGTGAGCAGTTCTTC. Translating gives CASSPQTLAGGEQFF.

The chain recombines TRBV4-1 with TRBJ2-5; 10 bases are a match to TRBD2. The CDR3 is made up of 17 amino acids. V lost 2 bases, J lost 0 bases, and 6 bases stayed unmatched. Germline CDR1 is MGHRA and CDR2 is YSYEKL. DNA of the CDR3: TGCGCCAGCAGCCAACCGTATAGCGGGGGGCACCAAGAGACCCAGTACTTC. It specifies CASSQPYSGGHQETQYF.

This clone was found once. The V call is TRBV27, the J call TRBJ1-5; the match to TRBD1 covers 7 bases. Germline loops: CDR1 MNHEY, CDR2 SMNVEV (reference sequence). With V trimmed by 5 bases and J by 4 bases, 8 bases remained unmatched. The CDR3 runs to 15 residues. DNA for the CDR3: TGTGCCAGCAGTAAATCCGGGACAGCAAATCAGCCCCAGCATTTT. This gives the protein CASSKSGTANQPQHF.

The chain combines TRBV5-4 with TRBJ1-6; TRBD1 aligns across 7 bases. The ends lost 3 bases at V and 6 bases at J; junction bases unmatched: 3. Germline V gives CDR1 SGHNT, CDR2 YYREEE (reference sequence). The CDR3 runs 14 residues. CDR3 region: CASSYRDSNSPLHF. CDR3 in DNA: TGTGCCAGCAGCTACCGGGACAGTAATTCACCCCTCCACTTT. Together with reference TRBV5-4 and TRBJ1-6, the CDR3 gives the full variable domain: ETGVTQSPTHLIKTRGQQVTLRCSSQSGHNTVSWYQQALGQGPQFIFQYYREEENGRGNFPPRFSGLQFPNYSSELNVNALELDDSALYLCASSYRDSNSPLHFGNGTRLTVT.

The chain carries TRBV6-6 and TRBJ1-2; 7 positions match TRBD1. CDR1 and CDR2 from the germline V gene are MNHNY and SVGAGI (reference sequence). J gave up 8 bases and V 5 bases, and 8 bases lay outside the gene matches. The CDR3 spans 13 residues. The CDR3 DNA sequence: TGTGCCAGCAGTCTCGGGGGACAGAGGGGCTACACCTTC. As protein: CASSLGGQRGYTF.